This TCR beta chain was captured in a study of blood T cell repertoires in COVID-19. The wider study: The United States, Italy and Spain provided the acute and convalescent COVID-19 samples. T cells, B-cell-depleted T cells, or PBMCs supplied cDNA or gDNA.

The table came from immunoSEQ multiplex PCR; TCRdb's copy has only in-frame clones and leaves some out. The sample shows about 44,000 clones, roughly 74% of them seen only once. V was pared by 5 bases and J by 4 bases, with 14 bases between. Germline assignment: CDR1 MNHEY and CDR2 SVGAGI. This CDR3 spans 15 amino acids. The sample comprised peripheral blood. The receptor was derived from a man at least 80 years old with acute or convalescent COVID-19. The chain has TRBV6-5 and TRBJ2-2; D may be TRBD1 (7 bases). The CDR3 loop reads CASSPGGGGTGELFF. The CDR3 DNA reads TGTGCCAGCAGTCCAGGGGGAGGTGGCACCGGGGAGCTGTTTTTT.